The rows below give T cell receptor beta chains drawn from one sample of a study of CD4 T cells in relation to SARS-CoV-2 and coronaviruses. Some clones are missing from TCRdb's copy, which holds only in-frame ones; the method was immunoSEQ multiplex PCR. The top ten hold 8% to 13% of the sample, which has more than 20,000 clones, about 66% seen once. For these receptors, no antigen is known. Material for sequencing was CD4+ T cells from PBMCs, cultured in vitro. These receptor sequences come from a human donor in good health. Each CDR3 is given with its conserved first and last residue. Each record gives: J gene, V gene, clone size, D gene, CDR3 protein, CDR3 DNA. D genes are given only for firm matches. The size entry is marked missing in some rows and otherwise reads once, few, many or a size class.

>TRBJ2-3|TRBV7-8|-|-
CASRSIWQATDTQYF
TGTGCCAGCAGATCAATTTGGCAGGCCACAGATACGCAGTATTTT
>TRBJ1-1|TRBV3-1/TRBV3-2|-|-
CASSHRTPGKTEAFF
TGTGCCAGCAGCCACCGGACGCCCGGGAAGACTGAAGCTTTCTTT
>TRBJ1-2|TRBV7-2|-|-
CASSQQGSGYGYTF
TGTGCCAGCAGCCAACAGGGTTCGGGCTATGGCTACACCTTC
>TRBJ2-7|TRBV5-1|few|TRBD2
CASSLWEGYEQYF
TGCGCCAGCAGCCTCTGGGAGGGATACGAGCAGTACTTC
>TRBJ1-1|TRBV19|-|-
CASSIASNTEAFF
TGTGCCAGTAGTATCGCATCGAACACTGAAGCTTTCTTT
>TRBJ2-7|TRBV7-9|once|-
CASSLGAMGAVDYEQYF
TGTGCCAGCAGCTTGGGGGCTATGGGGGCCGTTGATTACGAGCAGTACTTC
>TRBJ2-1|TRBV9|-|TRBD2
CASSVGGGRPYNEQFF
TGTGCCAGCAGCGTCGGGGGGGGGCGCCCCTACAATGAGCAGTTCTTC
>TRBJ1-5|TRBV10-3|-|TRBD1
CAISEGTGVWPQHF
TGTGCCATCAGTGAAGGGACAGGGGTATGGCCCCAGCATTTT
>TRBJ2-3|TRBV10-3|-|TRBD1
CAISGGQGPDTQYF
TGTGCCATCAGTGGTGGACAGGGTCCAGATACGCAGTATTTT
>TRBJ2-7|TRBV6-2/TRBV6-3|-|TRBD2
CASSYEGLASGEQYF
TGTGCCAGCAGTTACGAGGGACTAGCTTCGGGGGAGCAGTACTTC
>TRBJ2-1|TRBV5-1|-|TRBD1
CASSFSGTVGGNEQFF
TGCGCCAGCAGCTTCTCCGGGACAGTGGGCGGGAATGAGCAGTTCTTC
>TRBJ2-3|TRBV29-1|-|TRBD2
CSADPSGVDTQYF
TGCAGCGCCGACCCTAGCGGGGTGGATACGCAGTATTTT
>TRBJ1-1|TRBV12-3/TRBV12-4|-|-
CASSLWSGTEAFF
TGTGCCAGCAGTTTATGGTCTGGCACTGAAGCTTTCTTT
>TRBJ2-2|TRBV30|-|TRBD1
CAWSTGGTGELFF
TGTGCCTGGAGTACAGGGGGAACCGGGGAGCTGTTTTTT
>TRBJ1-1|TRBV11-3|few|-
CASSLAEGAEAFF
TGTGCCAGCAGCTTAGCGGAGGGGGCTGAAGCTTTCTTT
>TRBJ1-1|TRBV5-5|-|-
CASSLGGVRHVYTEAFF
TGTGCCAGCAGCTTGGGAGGGGTGCGACACGTTTACACTGAAGCTTTCTTT
>TRBJ1-2|TRBV5-6|-|-
CASSLGGVDYGYTF
TGTGCCAGCAGCTTGGGCGGGGTTGACTATGGCTACACCTTC
>TRBJ2-7|TRBV9|once|-
CASSVENTGFYEQYF
TGTGCCAGCAGCGTAGAAAATACAGGGTTCTACGAGCAGTACTTC
>TRBJ1-3|TRBV5-1|-|TRBD1
CASSRDRIRSGNTIYF
TGCGCCAGCAGCAGGGACAGGATACGCTCTGGAAACACCATATATTTT
>TRBJ2-2|TRBV5-1|-|-
CASSPRQNTGELFF
TGCGCCAGCAGCCCTAGACAGAACACCGGGGAGCTGTTTTTT
>TRBJ1-2|TRBV29-1|few|TRBD1
CSVARDRGIYGYTF
TGCAGCGTAGCCCGGGACAGAGGAATCTATGGCTACACCTTC
>TRBJ2-7|TRBV5-1|-|TRBD1
CASSDRDGLNEQYF
TGCGCCAGCAGCGACAGGGACGGACTCAACGAGCAGTACTTC
>TRBJ1-1|TRBV6-5|once|-
CASSYSAGKAAFF
TGTGCCAGCAGTTACTCGGCGGGCAAAGCAGCTTTCTTT
>TRBJ2-1|TRBV2|-|TRBD2
CASGRDYATLEQFF
TGTGCCAGCGGCCGGGACTACGCCACACTGGAGCAGTTCTTC
>TRBJ2-1|TRBV5-1|-|TRBD2
CASSSGLAGRGGGQFF
TGCGCCAGCAGCAGCGGACTAGCGGGACGAGGGGGTGGGCAGTTCTTC
>TRBJ2-7|TRBV4-1|-|TRBD1
CASSRLGQGLYEQYF
TGCGCCAGCAGCCGACTAGGACAGGGTCTCTACGAGCAGTACTTC
>TRBJ2-2|TRBV7-2|few|TRBD2
CASSLYHGGSSGELFF
TGTGCCAGCAGCTTATATCACGGGGGGAGCTCCGGGGAGCTGTTTTTT
>TRBJ1-2|TRBV6-2/TRBV6-3|few|TRBD1
CASSYSGQGDYTF
TGTGCCAGCAGTTACTCGGGACAGGGAGACTACACCTTC
>TRBJ2-1|TRBV9|-|TRBD2
CASTPGLASEQFF
TGTGCCAGCACGCCGGGACTAGCAAGTGAGCAGTTCTTC
>TRBJ1-1|TRBV19|-|-
CASTPERLNTEAFF
TGTGCCAGTACCCCCGAGAGGTTGAACACTGAAGCTTTCTTT
>TRBJ1-6|TRBV29-1|-|TRBD1
CSVRTGGSPLHF
TGCAGCGTTCGGACAGGCGGTTCACCCCTCCACTTT
>TRBJ2-3|TRBV10-2|-|TRBD2
CARSSGAGGGDTQYF
TGCGCCCGGTCCTCAGGAGCGGGAGGGGGAGATACGCAGTATTTT
>TRBJ2-5|TRBV30|-|TRBD2
CAWSEASGSQYQETQYF
TGTGCCTGGAGTGAGGCTAGCGGGAGTCAGTACCAAGAGACCCAGTACTTC
>TRBJ2-5|TRBV7-7|-|TRBD1
CASSLGLTGGQAETQYF
TGTGCTAGCAGCTTAGGTCTGACAGGGGGTCAAGCAGAGACCCAGTACTTC
>TRBJ1-2|TRBV29-1|-|-
CSVGPNGYTF
TGCAGCGTTGGTCCCAATGGCTACACCTTC
>TRBJ2-1|TRBV6-2/TRBV6-3|medium-sized|-
CASSYFAEGPAEQFF
TGTGCCAGCAGTTACTTCGCCGAGGGTCCGGCGGAGCAGTTCTTC
>TRBJ2-6|TRBV13|-|-
CASSAERGTGANVLTF
TGTGCCAGCAGCGCTGAACGGGGTACTGGGGCCAACGTCCTGACTTTC
>TRBJ2-5|TRBV7-9|-|TRBD2
CASSPRTSGYQETQYF
TGTGCCAGCAGCCCCCGGACTAGCGGCTACCAAGAGACCCAGTACTTC
>TRBJ2-1|TRBV11-2|-|-
CASSGGPEQFF
TGTGCCAGCAGCGGGGGGCCCGAGCAGTTCTTC
>TRBJ1-1|TRBV2|few|-
CASSDRDHDTEAFF
TGTGCCAGCAGTGACAGGGACCACGACACTGAAGCTTTCTTT
>TRBJ2-7|TRBV2|-|-
CASSLGDEQYF
TGTGCCAGCTCACTTGGGGACGAGCAGTACTTC
>TRBJ2-5|TRBV7-8|-|-
CASSLLETQYF
TGTGCCAGCAGCTTATTGGAGACCCAGTACTTC
>TRBJ1-5|TRBV27|few|TRBD1
CASRPTGGVTHF
TGTGCCAGCAGACCGACAGGGGGGGTTACGCATTTT
>TRBJ1-3|TRBV3-1/TRBV3-2|-|-
CASSQSRWGSNGNTIYF
TGTGCCAGCAGCCAATCCCGATGGGGGAGCAATGGAAACACCATATATTTT
>TRBJ1-1|TRBV14|few|-
CASSPRVNTEAFF
TGTGCCAGCAGCCCGAGGGTAAACACTGAAGCTTTCTTT
>TRBJ1-1|TRBV5-1|few|-
CASSPQRDTEAFF
TGCGCCAGCAGCCCCCAAAGGGACACTGAAGCTTTCTTT